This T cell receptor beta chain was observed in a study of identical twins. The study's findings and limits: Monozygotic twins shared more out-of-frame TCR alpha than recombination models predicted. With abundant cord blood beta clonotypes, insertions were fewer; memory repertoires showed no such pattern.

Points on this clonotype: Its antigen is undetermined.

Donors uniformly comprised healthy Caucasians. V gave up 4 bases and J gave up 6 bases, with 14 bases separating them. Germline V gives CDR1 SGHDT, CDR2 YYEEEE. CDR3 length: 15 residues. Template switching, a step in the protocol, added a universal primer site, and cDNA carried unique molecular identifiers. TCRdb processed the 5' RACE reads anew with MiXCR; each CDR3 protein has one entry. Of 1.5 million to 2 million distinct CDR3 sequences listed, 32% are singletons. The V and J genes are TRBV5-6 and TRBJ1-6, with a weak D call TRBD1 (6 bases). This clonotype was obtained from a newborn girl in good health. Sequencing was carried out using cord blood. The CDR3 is CASSQPGHGNSPLHF. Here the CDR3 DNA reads TGTGCCAGCAGCCAACCGGGACATGGTAATTCACCCCTCCACTTT.